This entry lists 20 T cell receptor beta chains sequenced from one sample in a study of cytomegalovirus exposure and HLA in healthy donors. Use of 60 Vbeta and 13 Jbeta primers characterized the PCR. Generated by immunoSEQ multiplex PCR, the TCRdb table keeps only in-frame clones and is missing some. The table lists some 76,000 clones, about 78% of them singletons. Sequenced material: PBMCs. All receptors derive from a woman aged 40 to 55 in good health and CMV-seropositive.

The rearrangement links TRBV9 to TRBJ2-7; possibly TRBD1 for D (5 bases). CDR1 SGDLS and CDR2 YYNGEE come from the germline V gene. This CDR3 contains 11 residues. Trimming left V 4 bases short and J 5 bases short, with 7 bases between. CDR3 region: CASSKGHEQYF. The CDR3 nucleotides read TGTGCCAGCAGCAAGGGGCACGAGCAGTACTTC.

A single count supports this clone. V usage is TRBV28 and J usage is TRBJ1-2; D possibly corresponds to TRBD1 (6 bases). The ends were cut back, 5 bases at V and 8 bases at J, with 9 bases in the middle. Germline assignment: CDR1 MDHEN and CDR2 SYDVKM. This CDR3 is built from 11 residues. The CDR3, as DNA: TGTGCCAGCAGTGTAGGGGGAGGCTACACCTTC. Translating it yields CASSVGGGYTF.

The genes are TRBV9 and TRBJ2-5, with 10 bases fitting TRBD2. CDR1 and CDR2 from the germline V gene are SGDLS and YYNGEE. The length of the CDR3 is 16 residues. The J segment lost 5 bases and the V segment lost 0 bases, leaving 7 bases of the junction unmatched. The CDR3 nucleotides read TGTGCCAGCAGCGTAGAAGAGCGGGGGGGCCAGGAGACCCAGTACTTC. Encoded protein: CASSVEERGGQETQYF.

The chain combines TRBV28 with TRBJ1-1, with D maybe TRBD1 (5 bases). This CDR3 has 16 amino acids. The V and J ends lost 4 bases and 2 bases respectively, with 17 bases between them. The V gene's germline CDR1 is MDHEN and CDR2 SYDVKM. CDR3 amino acids: CASSSTAGPSNTEAFF. The DNA of the CDR3 is TGTGCCAGCAGTTCGACGGCGGGACCCAGTAACACTGAAGCTTTCTTT.

The rearrangement links TRBV9 to TRBJ2-1, with D possibly matching TRBD2 (7 bases). Germline lookup yields CDR1 SGDLS and CDR2 YYNGEE. V lost 3 bases and J lost 5, with 18 bases in between. CDR3 length: 16 amino acids. In nucleotides, the CDR3 is TGTGCCAGCAGCGGTGGGGGCGGGGGATCAGACAATGAGCAGTTCTTC. It codes for CASSGGGGGSDNEQFF. Drawing the rest from reference TRBV9 and TRBJ2-1, the complete variable domain is DSGVTQTPKHLITATGQRVTLRCSPRSGDLSVYWYQQSLDQGLQFLIQYYNGEERAKGNILERFSAQQFPDLHSELNLSSLELGDSALYFCASSGGGGGSDNEQFFGPGTRLTVL.

The genes are TRBV28 and TRBJ1-2; possible D gene TRBD1, 6 bases. Germline V gene lookup returns CDR1 MDHEN and CDR2 SYDVKM. The CDR3 contains 16 residues. V lost 2 bases to trimming and J lost 1 base, with 14 bases between them. CDR3 amino acids: CASSLAYREINYGYTF. The DNA for the CDR3 is TGTGCCAGCAGTTTAGCTTACAGGGAGATTAACTATGGCTACACCTTC.

V usage is TRBV6-1 and J usage is TRBJ2-2; no reliable D call. V dropped 9 bases and J dropped 4 bases, with 15 bases sitting between them. The germline gives CDR1 MNHNS, CDR2 SASEGT. The CDR3 is made up of 14 amino acids. This chain's CDR3 is CASGRAGTTGELFF. In DNA form, the CDR3 reads TGTGCCAGTGGCCGTGCAGGCACCACCGGGGAGCTGTTTTTT.

The chain combines TRBV6-6 with TRBJ2-1; TRBD2 is a possible D gene (5 bases). Trimming pared 2 bases from V and 2 bases from J, leaving 10 bases between. CDR3 length: 15 residues. Germline V gene sequence: CDR1 MNHNY, CDR2 SVGAGI (reference sequence). The CDR3 sequence: CASSYAGGTYNEQFF. The CDR3 DNA is TGTGCCAGCAGTTACGCGGGTGGAACCTACAATGAGCAGTTCTTC.

CDR3 amino acids: CAWSVRLAGAYGYTF. The CDR3 nucleotides read TGTGCCTGGAGTGTACGGTTGGCAGGGGCCTATGGCTACACCTTC. The chain joins TRBV30 to TRBJ1-2; the D gene is possibly TRBD1 (6 bases). The germline V gene encodes CDR1 GTSNPN and CDR2 SVGIG (reference sequence). Trimming pared 0 bases from V and 4 bases from J, leaving 15 bases between. The CDR3 runs 15 residues.

CDR3 coding DNA: TGTGCCACCAGCAGAGACAGGGGGCTCAACTATGGCTACACCTTC. Its protein is CATSRDRGLNYGYTF. The gene calls are TRBV15 and TRBJ1-2; 8 nucleotides align to TRBD1. The CDR3 consists of 15 residues. Germline CDR1 reads LNHNV; CDR2 reads YYDKDF (reference sequence). V lost 0 bases and J lost 2; bases outside the gene matches: 2.

The chain recombines TRBV7-8 with TRBJ2-7; 7 bases line up with TRBD1. V dropped 8 bases and J dropped 3; count of bases not matched to a gene: 4. Germline loops: CDR1 SGHVS, CDR2 FQNEAQ. This CDR3 has 12 amino acids. CDR3: CASETGNYEQYF. CDR3 nucleotide sequence: TGTGCCAGCGAGACAGGGAACTACGAGCAGTACTTC.

This sequence joins TRBV27 and TRBJ1-2; tentative D call: TRBD1 (5 bases). V shed 5 bases and J shed 2 bases, with 24 bases lying between them. The germline CDR1 and CDR2 sequences are MNHEY and SMNVEV (reference sequence). This CDR3 has 18 residues. DNA for the CDR3: TGTGCCAGCAGTGGGTACTCGGCAGGGATTGGCGGCAACTATGGCTACACCTTC. Its protein product is CASSGYSAGIGGNYGYTF.

The CDR3, as DNA: TGTGCCAGCTCACCAGAGGAGGGAGAGACCCAGTACTTC. Its translation is CASSPEEGETQYF. This chain links TRBV18 with TRBJ2-5, with D possibly matching TRBD2 (6 bases). V was cut by 2 bases and J by 4 bases, with 8 bases left in between. The CDR3 extends over 13 amino acids. Germline CDR1 and CDR2: KGHSH and LQKENI.

The chain has TRBV6-5 and TRBJ2-3; tentative D call: TRBD2 (6 bases). Deletions cut 4 bases from V and 7 bases from J, with 9 bases between. Germline values: CDR1 MNHEY, CDR2 SVGAGI. This CDR3 has 12 amino acids. CDR3 DNA: TGTGCCAGCAGTTTACTAGCACATACGCAGTATTTT. Protein product: CASSLLAHTQYF.

The V and J genes are TRBV11-3 and TRBJ2-5; no reliable D call. Germline V gene sequence: CDR1 SGHNT, CDR2 YENEEA. Trimming took off 1 base at V and 2 bases at J, with 5 bases between the two ends. The CDR3 contains 13 residues. CDR3 loop: CASSLGGQETQYF. The DNA of the CDR3 is TGTGCCAGCAGCTTAGGAGGTCAAGAGACCCAGTACTTC.

The chain has TRBV7-6 and TRBJ2-7, with 7 bases aligning to TRBD2. Looked up from germline, CDR1 is SGHVS and CDR2 is FNYEAQ. The CDR3 runs 15 residues. V shed 1 base, J shed 4 bases, and the junction held 7 bases outside the gene matches. CDR3 loop: CASSLVQGGTYEQYF. In DNA form, the CDR3 reads TGTGCCAGCAGCTTAGTTCAGGGAGGGACTTACGAGCAGTACTTC.

The chain employs TRBV5-6 and TRBJ2-1, with 13 bases lining up with TRBD2. V lost 4 bases, J lost 7 bases, and 8 bases stayed unmatched. In germline, CDR1 is SGHDT, CDR2 YYEEEE. The CDR3 totals 16 residues. CDR3 protein: CASSELAGGPGNEQFF. The DNA of the CDR3 is TGTGCCAGCAGCGAACTAGCGGGGGGGCCCGGGAATGAGCAGTTCTTC.

CDR3 in DNA: TGTGCCAGCAGCAAACCGGGACAGATCGGAGATACGCAGTATTTT. Its protein product is CASSKPGQIGDTQYF. The rearrangement uses TRBV28 and TRBJ2-3; 7 bases fit TRBD1. The germline gives CDR1 MDHEN, CDR2 SYDVKM. The CDR3 has 15 residues. J was trimmed by 5 bases and V by 6 bases; bases with no gene match: 11.

This clone occurred once. The V and J genes are TRBV5-6 and TRBJ1-6; 8 nucleotides match TRBD1. Germline-derived CDR1 and CDR2 are SGHDT and YYEEEE. The CDR3 covers 16 residues. The junction had 6 bases not matched to a gene; V was cut back by 0 bases and J by 7 bases. CDR3 region: CASSLGAGGMNSPLHF. In DNA form, the CDR3 reads TGTGCCAGCAGCTTGGGGGCAGGGGGCATGAATTCACCCCTCCACTTT.

The chain links TRBV7-9 to TRBJ1-6; TRBD1 agrees at 8 bases. The CDR3 length is 15 residues. Germline V lookup: CDR1 SEHNR, CDR2 FQNEAQ (reference sequence). V dropped 5 bases and J dropped 6; count of bases not matched to a gene: 6. The CDR3 DNA sequence: TGTGCCAGCAGCCGAGGACAGGGTAGTAATTCACCCCTCCACTTT. Encoded protein: CASSRGQGSNSPLHF. Supplemented by reference TRBV7-9 and TRBJ1-6, the full variable domain reads DTGVSQNPRHKITKRGQNVTFRCDPISEHNRLYWYRQTLGQGPEFLTYFQNEAQLEKSRLLSDRFSAERPKGSFSTLEIQRTEQGDSAMYLCASSRGQGSNSPLHFGNGTRLTVT.